This entry features one T cell receptor (beta chain) sequence. Its antigen is unidentified. The ends lost 5 bases at V and 8 bases at J; junction bases unmatched: 8. Germline CDR1 reads SGHTA; CDR2 reads FQGNSA. CDR3 length equals 14 residues. Those who donated were healthy bone marrow donors. The PCR was carried out with 60 Vbeta primers and 13 Jbeta primers. The method was immunoSEQ multiplex PCR; TCRdb's version includes in-frame clones alone and lacks a portion of them. The sample includes about 130,000 clones, 60% to 75% of them seen just once. The sample comes from a study of cytomegalovirus exposure and HLA in healthy donors. Study findings and constraints: Previously analyzed data showed that most TCR beta V segments were productive at a frequency of about 90% or about 30%. Relative to equally common others, HLA-associated TCR beta chains showed greater clonal expansion in a later analysis.

This TCR derives from a woman between 45 and 60 years old in good health and CMV-seropositive. The rearrangement uses TRBV7-2 and TRBJ1-2; 10 bases line up with TRBD1. Sequencing used PBMCs. The CDR3 loop reads CASSQTGTGVGYTF. For the CDR3, the DNA is TGTGCCAGCAGCCAAACCGGGACAGGGGTCGGCTACACCTTC.